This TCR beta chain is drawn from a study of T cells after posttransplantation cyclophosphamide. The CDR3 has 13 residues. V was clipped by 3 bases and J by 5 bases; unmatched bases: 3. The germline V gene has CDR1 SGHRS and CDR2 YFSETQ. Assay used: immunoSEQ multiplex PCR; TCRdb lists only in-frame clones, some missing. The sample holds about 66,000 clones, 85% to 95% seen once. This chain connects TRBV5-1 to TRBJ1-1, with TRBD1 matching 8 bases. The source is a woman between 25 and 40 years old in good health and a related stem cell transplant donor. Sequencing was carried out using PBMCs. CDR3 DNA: TGCGCCAGCAGCTGGACAGGGTTAACTGAAGCTTTCTTT. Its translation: CASSWTGLTEAFF.